A single sample gave rise to the 21 T cell receptor beta chains below, sequenced in a study of blood T cells in healthy people across ages. With a J-beta primer mix and a sample-barcoded 5' primer, a second PCR ran 7 to 11 cycles. TCRdb reprocessed the 5' RACE reads with MiXCR, giving one entry per CDR3 protein. The sample contains 800,000 to 950,000 distinct CDR3 sequences, 25% to 35% of which appear only once. The same data also contributed to another study, on T cells of mothers and their children.

Sequencing was performed on blood. These receptors all come from a middle-aged woman in good health.

This clonotype was seen a few times. The chain's CDR3 is CASSLNCEQYF. Written as DNA, the CDR3 is TGTGCCAGCAGCCTGAACTGCGAGCAGTACTTC. The chain couples TRBV5-5 to TRBJ2-7; D ambiguous. The CDR3 length is 11 residues. CDR1 SGHKS and CDR2 YYEKEE come from the germline V gene (reference sequence). Trimming removed 4 bases at V and 6 bases at J, with 8 bases between.

At least ten counts were recorded for this clonotype. The chain recombines TRBV12-3 or TRBV12-4 with TRBJ2-5, with 9 bases matching TRBD2. V shed 8 bases and J 3 bases; nucleotides not matched to a gene: 7. This CDR3 has 14 residues. CDR3 sequence (DNA): TGTGCCAGCCGTTCGGGACTAGCAAAAGAGACCCAGTACTTC. It codes for CASRSGLAKETQYF.

This clonotype turned up a few times. The J gene is TRBJ1-1, the V gene TRBV5-5; TRBD1 aligns across 8 bases. J gave up 1 base and V 4 bases, and 6 bases lay outside the gene matches. This CDR3 comprises 15 residues. Per germline, CDR1 SGHKS and CDR2 YYEKEE (reference sequence). The CDR3 DNA sequence: TGTGCCAGCAGCGCCGACAGGGGAACGAACACTGAAGCTTTCTTT. This encodes CASSADRGTNTEAFF.

This clonotype was seen once. J is TRBJ1-1 and V is TRBV7-2; D perhaps matches TRBD1 (5 bases). Trimming removed 2 bases at V and 11 bases at J, with 12 bases between. This CDR3 is 12 amino acids long. Germline CDR1 reads SGHTA; CDR2 reads FQGNSA. The CDR3 region is CASSLSDSKAFF. The CDR3 DNA sequence: TGTGCCAGCAGCTTATCCGACAGCAAGGCTTTCTTT. The full variable domain, rest sourced from reference TRBV7-2 and TRBJ1-1, is GAGVSQSPSNKVTEKGKDVELRCDPISGHTALYWYRQSLGQGLEFLIYFQGNSAPDKSGLPSDRFSAERTGGSVSTLTIQRTQQEDSAVYLCASSLSDSKAFFGQGTRLTVV.

This clonotype has at least ten counts. The chain uses TRBV20-1 and TRBJ2-1, with 9 bases aligning to TRBD2. Germline lookup yields CDR1 DFQATT and CDR2 SNEGSKA (reference sequence). V shed 4 bases and J 10 bases; nucleotides not matched to a gene: 11. This CDR3 is built from 14 residues. In DNA form, the CDR3 reads TGCAGTGCTAAGGACGGGCGGGGGGGCAGAGAGCAGTTCTTC. This translates into CSAKDGRGGREQFF.

This clonotype was recorded many times. The chain carries TRBV28 and TRBJ2-4; D remains ambiguous. This CDR3 has 12 residues. Per the germline V gene, CDR1 is MDHEN and CDR2 is SYDVKM. V gave up 6 bases and J gave up 11 bases, with 14 bases separating them. The CDR3 bases are TGTGCCAGCAGGAAACTCGACACCTTTCAGTACTTC. This encodes CASRKLDTFQYF.

The chain combines TRBV6-5 with TRBJ2-1, with D tentatively TRBD2 (6 bases). V lost 10 bases and J 15 bases, leaving 19 bases between the germline ends. Germline lookup yields CDR1 MNHEY and CDR2 SVGAGI. The CDR3 has 11 residues. The CDR3 protein is CATQGRGRRFF. The CDR3 DNA follows: TGTGCCACCCAAGGGCGGGGACGGAGGTTCTTC.

This clonotype was recorded many times. This chain connects TRBV20-1 to TRBJ1-2; TRBD1 agrees at 7 bases. Trimming took 1 base from V and 4 from J; bases not matched to a gene: 9. Germline V gene lookup returns CDR1 DFQATT and CDR2 SNEGSKA (reference sequence). The CDR3 sequence is 15 residues long. As DNA, the CDR3 is TGCAGTGCTAGAGTTGGGGGACAGTCCCGCTATGGCTACACCTTC. Translated: CSARVGGQSRYGYTF.

This clonotype occurred many times. The chain has TRBV27 and TRBJ2-1; weak D call: TRBD2 (6 bases). V lost 4 bases and J lost 6, with 16 bases in between. Germline lookup yields CDR1 MNHEY and CDR2 SMNVEV (reference sequence). The CDR3 runs 15 residues. The CDR3 DNA reads TGTGCCAGCAGTTCCCCGATACATAGCGGCAATGAGCAGTTCTTC. Its protein is CASSSPIHSGNEQFF.

Many counts were recorded for this clonotype. V gene TRBV11-2 combines with J gene TRBJ2-4; D unclear. Per the germline V gene, CDR1 is SGHAT and CDR2 is FQNNGV. Between the trimmed V and J ends, which lost 1 base and 0 bases, there was a span of 7 bases. The CDR3 runs 15 residues. DNA of the CDR3: TGTGCCAGCAGCTTAGGAACAGTAGCCAAAAACATTCAGTACTTC. As protein: CASSLGTVAKNIQYF.

This clonotype was counted between two and nine times. This chain links TRBV12-3 or TRBV12-4 with TRBJ1-1, with a possible D match to TRBD1 (6 bases). The CDR3 has 15 amino acids. Trimming shortened V by 5 bases and J by 1 base, and 14 bases separated the two germline ends. The CDR3: CASSAAGTRNTEAFF. The CDR3 DNA reads as TGTGCCAGCAGTGCAGCCGGGACACGGAACACTGAAGCTTTCTTT.

This clonotype was observed a handful of times. The chain couples TRBV27 to TRBJ1-1; 8 bases fit TRBD1. CDR3 length: 15 amino acids. With V trimmed by 3 bases and J by 4 bases, 7 bases remained unmatched. From germline, CDR1 is MNHEY and CDR2 SMNVEV (reference sequence). The CDR3 protein is CASSFSVQGGTEAFF. CDR3 nucleotide sequence: TGTGCCAGCAGTTTCTCGGTACAGGGGGGCACTGAAGCTTTCTTT.

This clonotype was found many times. The chain joins TRBV28 to TRBJ2-3; a weak D match, TRBD1 (7 bases). Germline assignment: CDR1 MDHEN and CDR2 SYDVKM. V was trimmed by 6 bases and J by 2 bases, leaving 12 bases between them. The CDR3 has 14 residues. The CDR3 spells CASRRDSVTDTQYF. The CDR3 DNA follows: TGTGCCAGCAGGCGGGACAGTGTCACAGATACGCAGTATTTT.

This clonotype was counted only a few times. The chain recombines TRBV9 with TRBJ2-3; 12 nucleotides agree with TRBD2. The CDR3 runs 17 residues. V shed 4 bases and J 0 bases; nucleotides not matched to a gene: 6. CDR1 and CDR2 (germline): SGDLS, YYNGEE. CDR3 amino acids: CASSTSGGTPSTDTQYF. DNA for the CDR3: TGTGCCAGCAGCACTAGCGGGGGGACACCTAGCACAGATACGCAGTATTTT. Full variable domain (remainder filled in from reference TRBV9 and TRBJ2-3): DSGVTQTPKHLITATGQRVTLRCSPRSGDLSVYWYQQSLDQGLQFLIQYYNGEERAKGNILERFSAQQFPDLHSELNLSSLELGDSALYFCASSTSGGTPSTDTQYFGPGTRLTVL.

The table lists this clonotype with a few counts. This rearrangement joins TRBV15 to TRBJ2-5; the D call may be TRBD1 or TRBD2 (5 bases each). The length of the CDR3 is 16 residues. CDR1 and CDR2 from the germline V gene are LNHNV and YYDKDF (reference sequence). V was trimmed by 4 bases and J by 2 bases, leaving 17 bases between them. In DNA form, the CDR3 reads TGTGCCACCAGCATAGAACCGGGACGGCGACAAGAGACCCAGTACTTC. It yields the protein CATSIEPGRRQETQYF.

This clonotype was counted ten times or more. The V and J genes are TRBV10-3 and TRBJ2-1; 10 bases match TRBD2. The trim removed 2 bases at V and 2 bases at J, leaving 6 bases unmatched. CDR1 is ENHRY, CDR2 SYGVKD, per germline. There are 17 residues in the CDR3. The CDR3 DNA follows: TGTGCCATCAGTGAGCCGGAGCGGGGGGGCCCCTACAATGAGCAGTTCTTC. Amino acid sequence: CAISEPERGGPYNEQFF.

This clonotype was seen a handful of times. The rearrangement links TRBV3-1 to TRBJ2-1; D is unclear. Trimming took 1 base from V and 9 from J, leaving 4 bases between them. Germline loops: CDR1 LGHDT, CDR2 YNNKEL (reference sequence). The CDR3 consists of 11 residues. DNA of the CDR3: TGTGCCAGCAGCCAAGTTACTGAGCAGTTCTTC. This encodes CASSQVTEQFF.

This clonotype was recorded many times. This chain joins TRBV6-5 and TRBJ1-1; the D gene is possibly TRBD1 (5 bases). With 6 bases removed from V and 3 bases from J, the gap between germline ends came to 20 bases. The CDR3 is 16 residues long. Germline V gene data show CDR1 as MNHEY and CDR2 as SVGAGI. CDR3 in amino acids: CASSRDRPPLHTEAFF. CDR3 DNA: TGTGCCAGCAGCCGGGACCGACCCCCGTTGCACACTGAAGCTTTCTTT.

As for this clonotype: One end of the junction does not line up with germline, which may come from a read error. V and J are TRBV12-3 or TRBV12-4 and TRBJ1-2; D possibly corresponds to TRBD1 (6 bases). This CDR3 spans 12 amino acids. This CDR3 reads CACSYHRDGYTF. The CDR3 DNA follows: TGTGCCTGCAGCTATCACAGGGATGGCTACACCTTC.

This rearrangement joins TRBV4-1 to TRBJ2-3; 8 bases map to TRBD1. Germline V gives CDR1 MGHRA, CDR2 YSYEKL. CDR3 length: 16 amino acids. V lost 3 bases to trimming and J lost 4 bases; unmatched junction nucleotides: 9. As DNA, the CDR3 is TGCGCCAGCAGCCAGGAGACAGGGGAGGTAGCAGATACGCAGTATTTT. Encoded protein: CASSQETGEVADTQYF.

For this clonotype: One end of the junction varies from germline; a read error may be responsible. V is TRBV27 and J is TRBJ1-6; 7 positions agree with TRBD1. The CDR3 runs to 13 residues. Germline CDR1 and CDR2: MNHEY and SMNVEV (reference sequence). CDR3 amino acids: CARSSTTGIPLHF. The DNA of the CDR3 is TGTGCCCGCAGTTCCACGACAGGGATCCCCCTCCACTTT.